A selection of T cell receptor beta chains follows, all from one sample in a study of response to subunit inactivated influenza vaccine. TCRdb redid the calling of the RT-PCR reads with MiXCR, one entry per CDR3 protein. The sample lists under 550,000 distinct CDR3 sequences; approximately 7.3% were seen once. The specimen was PBMCs from blood, collected around 25 months after vaccination. These receptors were collected from a man between 50 and 70 years old who received an inactivated influenza vaccine. Both conserved end residues are part of each CDR3. A D gene is named only where the DNA matches it firmly. Size values are once, few and many counts, or a class for expanded clones, and some rows have none.

j_call clone_size d_call v_call cdr3_nt cdr3_aa
TRBJ2-2 few NA TRBV20-1 TGCAGTGCCAGAGCCCGAGGTATCGCCACCGGGGAGCTGTTTTTT CSARARGIATGELFF
TRBJ2-7 many NA TRBV2 TGTGCCAGCAGTGATGATCTGGGTTTCAACGAGCAGTACTTC CASSDDLGFNEQYF
TRBJ2-3 NA TRBD1 TRBV12-3/TRBV12-4 TGTGCCAGCAGTCCGTGGACAGGGGGCGGCACAGATACGCAGTATTTT CASSPWTGGGTDTQYF
TRBJ2-3 NA NA TRBV12-3/TRBV12-4 TGTGCCAGCAGTACGCGGGACCTCCCGTATTTT CASSTRDLPYF
TRBJ2-1 many NA TRBV6-5 TGTGCCAGCAGTTACTCTCATGAGCAGTTCTTC CASSYSHEQFF
TRBJ1-1 many TRBD1 TRBV12-3/TRBV12-4 TGTGCCAGCAGATCCGGGACAGGGGCGAAGAACACTGAAGCTTTCTTT CASRSGTGAKNTEAFF
TRBJ2-3 NA TRBD2 TRBV5-6 TGTGCCAGCAGCTGGGGGACTAGCGGGGGGGCCTCGGATACGCAGTATTTT CASSWGTSGGASDTQYF
TRBJ1-1 many NA TRBV2 TGTGCCAGCGTGCAGGGACTACTAATGAACACTGAAGCTTTCTTT CASVQGLLMNTEAFF
TRBJ1-5 few NA TRBV12-3/TRBV12-4 TGTGCCAGCAGCGACAACGGGGGCAATCAGCCCCAGCATTTT CASSDNGGNQPQHF
TRBJ2-3 NA NA TRBV10-3 TGTGCCATCAGTGAGTACAGCGGGCGGAGCACAGATACGCAGTATTTT CAISEYSGRSTDTQYF
TRBJ2-7 NA NA TRBV18 TGTGCCAGCTCACTCGACAGGACCGCCTACGAGCAGTACTTC CASSLDRTAYEQYF
TRBJ1-1 NA NA TRBV7-2 TGTGCCAGCAGCTTATTCCTATCCCCTGAAGCTTTCTTT CASSLFLSPEAFF
TRBJ2-7 many TRBD2 TRBV28 TGTGCCAGCACTCCTGCTGGGGCGGGGGTCCACGAGCAGTACTTC CASTPAGAGVHEQYF
TRBJ2-7 NA NA TRBV5-6 TGTGCCAGCAGCTCTTACGGAGGGGCCTCCTACGAGCAGTACTTC CASSSYGGASYEQYF
TRBJ2-7 few NA TRBV18 TGTGCCAGCTCACCATATTCCCCCGGGTCCTCCTATTTGAACTACGAGCAGTACTTC CASSPYSPGSSYLNYEQYF
TRBJ1-2 few NA TRBV4-1 TGCGCCAGCAGCCAAGATTTTGCATGGACCTCAACTAACTATGGCTACACCTTC CASSQDFAWTSTNYGYTF
TRBJ2-7 many NA TRBV7-2 TGTGCCAGCAGCCCCATTAGGGGCTACTACGAGCAGTACTTC CASSPIRGYYEQYF
TRBJ1-1 few NA TRBV29-1 TGCAGCGTTGTTGAGGGTACGAACACTGAAGCTTTCTTT CSVVEGTNTEAFF
TRBJ2-1 many TRBD1 TRBV29-1 TGCAGCGTCCGACAGGGGGCTAAAGAGCAGTTCTTC CSVRQGAKEQFF
TRBJ1-2 NA TRBD1 TRBV7-9 TGTGCCAGCAGCGAAGGGACAGGCGACAACTATGGCTACACCTTC CASSEGTGDNYGYTF
TRBJ2-5 few NA TRBV4-3 TGCGCCAGCAGCCAAGCGCCGTCAGGAAGGGTTGAGACCCAGTACTTC CASSQAPSGRVETQYF
TRBJ1-1 NA TRBD1 TRBV27 TGTGCCAGCAGAATAGTCGGACCGGGACAGACGACTGAAGCTTTCTTT CASRIVGPGQTTEAFF
TRBJ2-1 few NA TRBV7-2 TGTGCCAGCAGCCGAGCCCCGACTAGTGGGGCTAGGAATGAGCAGTTCTTC CASSRAPTSGARNEQFF
TRBJ2-5 few TRBD1 TRBV11-2 TGTGCCAGCAGCAAGGGACAGGCGGAGACCCAGTACTTC CASSKGQAETQYF
TRBJ1-4 NA NA TRBV6-5 TGTGCCAGCAGTTCCCCTCGGACAGCGAATGAAAAACTGTTTTTT CASSSPRTANEKLFF
TRBJ1-1 NA TRBD1 TRBV2 TGTGCCAGCAGTGAACCGGGACAGAAGAACACTGAAGCTTTCTTT CASSEPGQKNTEAFF
TRBJ2-4 few NA TRBV2 TGTGCCAGCAATCCCCAACCCGGTTTCTTTATAGCCAAAAACATTCAGTACTTC CASNPQPGFFIAKNIQYF
TRBJ2-1 many TRBD1 TRBV24-1 TGTGCCACCGCGGACAGGGGCGGCCTCTCCTACAATGAGCAGTTCTTC CATADRGGLSYNEQFF
TRBJ1-6 few TRBD1 TRBV11-2 TGTGCCAGCAGCCTACACAGGGGGTATAATTCACCCCTCCACTTT CASSLHRGYNSPLHF
TRBJ2-3 NA NA TRBV20-1 TGCAGTGCTGACGCGGTAAAAGATACGCAGTATTTT CSADAVKDTQYF
TRBJ2-3 many TRBD2 TRBV10-3 TGTGCCATCAGTGAGACAGAGGGCCTAGCGGAAAGCACAGATACGCAGTATTTT CAISETEGLAESTDTQYF
TRBJ2-1 many NA TRBV27 TGTGCCAGCTCCCGTGGCAGCACCTACAATGAGCAGTTCTTC CASSRGSTYNEQFF
TRBJ2-3 few NA TRBV7-9 TGTGCCAGCAGCTTAGCCCCGAATACGCAGTATTTT CASSLAPNTQYF
TRBJ2-7 few NA TRBV30 TGTGCCTGGAGCCGGCAGGGGATCTACGAGCAGTACTTC CAWSRQGIYEQYF
TRBJ2-7 NA NA TRBV7-9 TGTGCCAGCAGCGCCCGGGACTTTTCCTACGAGCAGTACTTC CASSARDFSYEQYF
TRBJ1-1 few NA TRBV27 TGTGCCAGCAGTTTATGGAGGGAGGGCACTGAAGCTTTCTTT CASSLWREGTEAFF
TRBJ2-1 NA NA TRBV6-5 TGTGCCAGCAGTTACTCAAGCTCCTACAATGAGCAGTTCTTC CASSYSSSYNEQFF
TRBJ2-4 many TRBD2 TRBV5-6 TGTGCCAGCAGCCCACGAGGTAGCGGGACGTTAAAGTGGTACATTCAGTACTTC CASSPRGSGTLKWYIQYF
TRBJ2-3 many TRBD1 TRBV4-2 TGTGCCAGCAGCCAAGATCTAGGGGACAGGGGTGCAGATACGCAGTATTTT CASSQDLGDRGADTQYF
TRBJ2-3 NA TRBD2 TRBV12-3/TRBV12-4 TGTGCCAGCAGCCGTATGCGGGGGGGTAGCACAGATACGCAGTATTTT CASSRMRGGSTDTQYF
TRBJ2-7 NA NA TRBV19 TGTGCCAGTAGTATCCGGCAGGGGAACGAGCAGTACTTC CASSIRQGNEQYF
TRBJ2-7 NA NA TRBV5-1 TGCGCCAGCAGCTTGGACGGGCAGTCTTCCTACGAGCAGTACTTC CASSLDGQSSYEQYF
TRBJ2-1 NA NA TRBV28 TGTGCCAGCAGTTTAGAACCCGGGGTCCTCTCTTCGGTCAATGAGCAGTTCTTC CASSLEPGVLSSVNEQFF
TRBJ2-4 few TRBD2 TRBV3-1 TGTGCCAGCAGCCAAGATCTGGGGAGGGCGAAAAACATTCAGTACTTC CASSQDLGRAKNIQYF
TRBJ1-1 few TRBD1 TRBV20-1 TGCAGTGCTAGAGATTTCCAGGGGGGTCATACTGAAGCTTTCTTT CSARDFQGGHTEAFF
TRBJ2-3 few TRBD2 TRBV5-1 TGCGCCAGCAGCTTGGTCTCCGGGGGGTCAGATACGCAGTATTTT CASSLVSGGSDTQYF
TRBJ1-6 few NA TRBV12-3/TRBV12-4 TGTGCCAGCAGTACCAGGACGGTACCCCTCCACTTT CASSTRTVPLHF
TRBJ2-5 many NA TRBV5-1 TGCGCCAGCAGCTTGCCGAATGAAGAGACCCAGTACTTC CASSLPNEETQYF
TRBJ1-1 NA NA TRBV6-2/TRBV6-3 TGTGCCAGTCGTGACAGTTACACTGAAGCTTTCTTT CASRDSYTEAFF
TRBJ1-1 few NA TRBV20-1 TGCAGTGCCCCGAGGGGGGGAATCTCTGAAGCTTTCTTT CSAPRGGISEAFF
TRBJ2-7 NA TRBD2 TRBV20-1 TGCAGTGCTAGCCCTAGCGGAATCTCCTACGAGCAGTACTTC CSASPSGISYEQYF
TRBJ2-5 few TRBD1 TRBV9 TGTGCCAGCAGCCCCCGGACAGGGAGTGGGCAAGAGACCCAGTACTTC CASSPRTGSGQETQYF
TRBJ2-5 few NA TRBV3-1 TGTGCCAGCAGCCAAGGTCGGCTAGAGGCGCCAGAGACCCAGTACTTC CASSQGRLEAPETQYF
TRBJ2-3 few NA TRBV6-2/TRBV6-3 TGTGCCAGCAGTACTTTTTCCCCGGGACTTCCGTCCACAGATACGCAGTATTTT CASSTFSPGLPSTDTQYF
TRBJ2-1 few NA TRBV9 TGTGCCAGCAGCCCGGGGAGACTAGGTTCGGTCAATGAGCAGTTCTTC CASSPGRLGSVNEQFF
TRBJ1-2 NA NA TRBV29-1 TGCAGCGTTGAAGAGGTGGCAGCGGGTGGCTACACCTTC CSVEEVAAGGYTF
TRBJ2-2 few NA TRBV5-6 TGTGCCAGCAGCTTGGCCGTCAACACAGCCACCGGGGAGCTGTTTTTT CASSLAVNTATGELFF
TRBJ2-5 few TRBD1 TRBV5-1 TGCGCCAGCAGCCAGGACAGGGGGCCCGCGACCCAGTACTTC CASSQDRGPATQYF